This TCR beta chain emerged from a study of identical twins. The germline gives CDR1 SGHVS, CDR2 FNYEAQ. The CDR3 extends over 16 amino acids. V was cut by 1 base and J by 3 bases, with 12 bases left in between. Findings and limits, study-wide: For zero-insertion analyses, partial confounding could come from invariant MAIT and iNKT cells.

A universal primer site arose from template switching, and cDNA bore unique molecular identifiers. From the 5' RACE reads, TCRdb called clonotypes with MiXCR, one entry per CDR3 protein. The sample gives 350,000 to 450,000 distinct CDR3 sequences, approximately 17% of which show up once; around 10% is in the top ten. Only a few counts were recorded for this clonotype. Its antigen is not identified. The clonotype was recovered from a man aged 45-65 years in good health. V usage is TRBV7-6 and J usage is TRBJ2-2; no clear D. The source material was naive T cells sorted from blood. CDR3 nucleotide sequence: TGTGCCAGCAGCTTAGGCGGAAGTATATACACCGGGGAGCTGTTTTTT. This gives the protein CASSLGGSIYTGELFF.